This T cell receptor (beta chain) was sequenced for a study of shared clonotypes between healthy human individuals. Study-level points and caveats: Shared across a handful of donors were around 4.7% of the naive CD4 clonotypes. Sampling covered nothing but blood. Tissue TCR repertoires likely differ from those found in blood.

Concerning this clone itself: What it recognizes is unknown. Other DNA sequences in this sample translate to the same CDR3.

Germline V gives CDR1 LNHDA, CDR2 SQIVND (reference sequence). V shed 9 bases and J shed 2 bases, with 11 bases lying between them. The CDR3 covers 13 residues. The assay was immunoSEQ multiplex PCR, and TCRdb's table has in-frame clones only and misses some. Of some 2,400,000 clones listed, nearly 97% are singletons. Donation came from healthy HIV-negative adults that had no recent acute infections or vaccinations. Adults of Caucasian background living in Nashville, Tennessee made up all donors. The TCR sequence derives from a man between 18 and 29 years old in good health. Sequenced sample: naive CD4+ T cells sorted from blood. Documented subset: CD45RA+ positively selected. The chain joins TRBV19 to TRBJ1-5, with TRBD1 as a possible D gene (6 bases). CDR3 loop: CASSEGGNQPQHF. The CDR3 region has the DNA TGTGCCAGCTCTGAGGGGGGCAATCAGCCCCAGCATTTT.